The 10 T cell receptor beta chains below come from one sample, sequenced in a study of T cell responses to AZD1222 COVID-19 vaccine. Method: immunoSEQ multiplex PCR; TCRdb's copy keeps in-frame clones and lacks some. The data show about 130,000 clones, with more than 75% seen just once and approximately 20% held by the top ten. The sample was peripheral blood, taken on day 0 of AZD1222 vaccination. These receptor sequences come from an adult in good health.

V is TRBV27 and J is TRBJ1-1, with TRBD1 as a possible D gene (6 bases). The CDR3 sequence is 11 residues long. The germline gives CDR1 MNHEY, CDR2 SMNVEV (reference sequence). V shed 8 bases and J shed 10 bases, with 14 bases lying between them. The CDR3 DNA reads as TGTGCCAGCTTCGGGGGGGGGCGAGCTTTCTTT. The encoded protein is CASFGGGRAFF.

V usage is TRBV19 and J usage is TRBJ2-1, with 8 bases lining up with TRBD2. The CDR3 is made up of 16 amino acids. V lost 4 bases, J lost 1 base, and 6 bases stayed unmatched. Germline CDR1 is LNHDA and CDR2 is SQIVND (reference sequence). In DNA, the CDR3 is TGTGCCAGTAGTACCTCCTCGGGGGGGTCCTACAATGAGCAGTTCTTC. This translates into CASSTSSGGSYNEQFF.

This clone was seen more than once but under ten times. The chain links TRBV27 to TRBJ1-1; no definite D call. The CDR3 is made up of 12 amino acids. CDR1 is MNHEY and CDR2 is SMNVEV in the germline V gene (reference sequence). V was clipped by 7 bases and J by 10 bases, with 16 bases between them. CDR3 loop: CASKYLQGRAFF. The CDR3 region has the DNA TGTGCCAGCAAATACTTACAAGGGCGAGCTTTCTTT.

The V call is TRBV5-4, the J call TRBJ1-4, with D uncertain. The CDR3 totals 15 residues. Germline V CDR1 and CDR2: SGHNT, YYREEE (reference sequence). Deletions cut 2 bases from V and 8 bases from J, with 16 bases between. The CDR3 region has the DNA TGTGCCAGCAGCTTATTTTCAGGACTTGGCGAAAAACTGTTTTTT. Amino acid sequence: CASSLFSGLGEKLFF.

The J gene is TRBJ1-5, the V gene TRBV6-2 or TRBV6-3, with 11 bases that match TRBD1. Germline V gives CDR1 MNHEY, CDR2 SVGEGT. Germline trimming cut 5 bases from V and 2 bases from J; bases unmatched to any gene: 8. The CDR3 has 17 amino acids. Here the CDR3 DNA reads TGTGCCAGCAGTCCCGGGACAGGGGGTGGGGGCAATCAGCCCCAGCATTTT. The encoded protein is CASSPGTGGGGNQPQHF.

The gene calls are TRBV23-1 and TRBJ1-3; 11 bases line up with TRBD1. TRBV23-1 is an open reading frame, and its role is uncertain. The V gene end was trimmed by 8 bases and the J gene end by 3 bases; junction bases not matched to a gene: 9. The CDR3 is 16 amino acids. The CDR3 DNA is TGCGCCAGCTGCATCCGGGACAGGGGGTTTGGAAACACCATATATTTT. Translated, it gives CASCIRDRGFGNTIYF.

The chain links TRBV2 to TRBJ1-4; D is perhaps TRBD1 (6 bases). Trimming cost V 11 bases and J 5 bases, with 27 bases left between them. Germline CDR1 and CDR2: SNHLY and FYNNEI. The CDR3 loop spans 17 amino acids. Written as DNA, the CDR3 is TGTGCCTATCCTAGAAACAGGGCCGACCAAGGGAATGAAAAACTGTTTTTT. Translation gives CAYPRNRADQGNEKLFF. The variable domain in full, completed from reference TRBV2 and TRBJ1-4, reads EPEVTQTPSHQVTQMGQEVILRCVPISNHLYFYWYRQILGQKVEFLVSFYNNEISEKSEIFDDQFSVERPDGSNFTLKIRSTKLEDSAMYFCAYPRNRADQGNEKLFFGSGTQLSVL.

The V and J genes are TRBV7-2 and TRBJ2-1; the D gene could be TRBD1 or TRBD2 (5 bases each). The V gene lost 1 base and the J gene lost 16 bases, with 17 bases spanning the gap. The CDR3 loop spans 13 amino acids. Germline V gene lookup returns CDR1 SGHTA and CDR2 FQGNSA. CDR3 sequence (DNA): TGTGCCAGCAGCTTAGGGGGGTCCATGAGCCTATTCTTC. This translates into CASSLGGSMSLFF.

The chain employs TRBV11-2 and TRBJ2-7, with D perhaps assigned TRBD1 or TRBD2 (5 bases each). The germline CDR1 and CDR2 sequences are SGHAT and FQNNGV. This CDR3 is 13 amino acids long. The V end lost 1 base, the J end lost 6 bases, and 10 bases lay between the germline ends. Written as DNA, the CDR3 is TGTGCCAGCAGCTTAGTAGAGGGGCTCGAGCAGTACTTC. Protein product: CASSLVEGLEQYF. Combining the CDR3 with reference TRBV11-2 and TRBJ2-7 gives the whole variable domain EAGVAQSPRYKIIEKRQSVAFWCNPISGHATLYWYQQILGQGPKLLIQFQNNGVVDDSQLPKDRFSAERLKGVDSTLKIQPAKLEDSAVYLCASSLVEGLEQYFGPGTRLTVT.

J is TRBJ2-1 and V is TRBV6-5, with TRBD1 identical over 9 bases. This CDR3 contains 14 residues. J lost 7 bases, V lost 5 bases, and 6 bases had no gene match. The germline CDR1 and CDR2 sequences are MNHEY and SVGAGI. DNA for the CDR3: TGTGCCAGCAGTAAACAGGGGGCGCGTAATGAGCAGTTCTTC. Its protein product is CASSKQGARNEQFF.